Presented here are 29 T cell receptor beta chains from one specimen sequenced in a study of radiotherapy plus CTLA-4 blockade in lung cancer. This table comes from immunoSEQ multiplex PCR, and its TCRdb copy is limited to in-frame clones, with some not included. This sample has over 95,000 clones; under 85% occur once, and the top ten carry roughly 2.8%. The material sequenced was peripheral blood, taken from a patient treated with radiotherapy plus ipilimumab. The receptors derive from a human donor with non-small cell lung cancer who had a partial response to radiotherapy plus ipilimumab. Some clones in this sample may be carry-over from other donors' samples.

The chain is built from TRBV6-4 and TRBJ2-7; D is perhaps TRBD1 (6 bases). The CDR3 is 16 amino acids. V was shortened by 6 bases and J by 6 bases, with 24 bases between the two germline ends. Germline CDR1 reads MRHNA; CDR2 reads SNTAGT. The CDR3 bases are TGTGCCAGCAGGGGACAAACGGACTGGAAGGGAGCCGAGCAGTACTTC. Amino acids: CASRGQTDWKGAEQYF.

The V call is TRBV7-9, the J call TRBJ1-2; 7 positions agree with TRBD1. Unmatched junction bases numbered 14, after V lost 6 bases and J lost 4 bases. CDR3 length equals 16 residues. The germline V gene encodes CDR1 SEHNR and CDR2 FQNEAQ (reference sequence). The CDR3 reads CASSSHRGRNFYGYTF. The CDR3 nucleotides read TGTGCCAGCAGTTCACACAGGGGCCGCAATTTCTATGGCTACACCTTC.

A few counts support this clone. J is TRBJ1-2 and V is TRBV7-2; D gene uncertain. The CDR3 is 13 residues long. Germline lookup yields CDR1 SGHTA and CDR2 FQGNSA. Trimming took off 1 base at V and 7 bases at J, with 10 bases between the two ends. The chain's CDR3 is CASSLEASVGYTF. In nucleotides, the CDR3 is TGTGCCAGCAGCTTAGAAGCGTCGGTTGGCTACACCTTC.

The V and J genes are TRBV6-1 and TRBJ2-1; 8 nucleotides agree with TRBD2. CDR1 is MNHNS, CDR2 SASEGT, per germline. V shed 2 bases and J 12 bases; nucleotides not matched to a gene: 9. The CDR3 is 14 residues long. The CDR3 protein is CASSESFGRARQFF. For the CDR3, the DNA is TGTGCCAGCAGTGAAAGCTTCGGGAGGGCCCGGCAGTTCTTC.

CDR3 DNA sequence: TGTGCCAGCAGCTTAGTGGGGGGAACAGATACGCAGTATTTT. Translating gives CASSLVGGTDTQYF. This rearrangement joins TRBV11-2 to TRBJ2-3, with D possibly TRBD2 on 6 matching bases. Germline V CDR1 and CDR2: SGHAT, FQNNGV. This CDR3 is built from 14 residues. Trimming took 1 base from V and 3 from J, leaving 8 bases between them. The complete variable domain, with remaining parts taken from reference TRBV11-2 and TRBJ2-3, reads EAGVAQSPRYKIIEKRQSVAFWCNPISGHATLYWYQQILGQGPKLLIQFQNNGVVDDSQLPKDRFSAERLKGVDSTLKIQPAKLEDSAVYLCASSLVGGTDTQYFGPGTRLTVL.

The J gene is TRBJ2-2, the V gene TRBV6-5; D ambiguous. The V end was cut by 7 bases, the J end by 5 bases, with 11 bases between. Germline values: CDR1 MNHEY, CDR2 SVGAGI. CDR3 length: 13 residues. The CDR3 reads CASMKLNTGELFF. The CDR3 DNA reads as TGTGCCAGCATGAAACTCAATACCGGGGAGCTGTTTTTT.

This clone has only one observation. The CDR3 DNA sequence: TGTGCCAGCAGCTTGTTTAGCCTGAACACCGGGGAGCTGTTTTTT. Amino acids: CASSLFSLNTGELFF. This chain links TRBV5-4 with TRBJ2-2; D call uncertain. The CDR3 spans 15 residues. Germline V gene sequence: CDR1 SGHNT, CDR2 YYREEE (reference sequence). Trimming stripped 1 base from V and 1 base from J, with 8 bases between.

This sequence joins TRBV29-1 and TRBJ2-3; the match to TRBD2 covers 8 bases. V lost 5 bases to trimming and J lost 7 bases; unmatched junction nucleotides: 17. This CDR3 has 16 amino acids. Germline assignment: CDR1 SQVTM and CDR2 ANQGSEA. CDR3 amino acids: CSVTLTRTSIGHTQYF. CDR3 coding DNA: TGCAGCGTTACACTAACTAGGACTAGCATCGGGCATACGCAGTATTTT.

This sequence joins TRBV5-5 and TRBJ2-2, with D possibly TRBD2 on 5 matching bases. This CDR3 region has 15 residues. Trimming pared 1 base from V and 5 bases from J, leaving 12 bases between. The germline CDR1 and CDR2 sequences are SGHKS and YYEKEE (reference sequence). The CDR3 bases are TGTGCCAGCAGCTTGTATTCCGGGGTGACCGGGGAGCTGTTTTTT. It specifies CASSLYSGVTGELFF.

The chain has TRBV19 and TRBJ1-5; D uncertain. The CDR3 consists of 14 residues. Trimming took off 3 bases at V and 2 bases at J, with 8 bases between the two ends. Germline CDR1 LNHDA, CDR2 SQIVND (reference sequence). CDR3 region: CASSIGYGNQPQHF. The CDR3 DNA reads TGTGCCAGTAGTATCGGGTATGGCAATCAGCCCCAGCATTTT.

CDR3 region: CASSGHFTFSEDSWPFF. The CDR3 DNA reads as TGTGCCAGCAGTGGGCATTTCACGTTTTCAGAGGATTCTTGGCCTTTCTTT. J is TRBJ1-1 and V is TRBV2, with D unclear. Trimming cost V 4 bases and J 12 bases, with 30 bases left between them. Germline CDR1 and CDR2: SNHLY and FYNNEI. CDR3 size: 17 residues.

The J gene is TRBJ2-5, the V gene TRBV5-1, with 13 positions matching TRBD2. Germline V gene lookup returns CDR1 SGHRS and CDR2 YFSETQ. V was clipped by 4 bases and J by 4 bases; unmatched bases: 7. There are 16 residues in the CDR3. The CDR3 sequence: CASSGRTSGGSETQYF. The CDR3 DNA is TGCGCCAGCAGCGGACGGACTAGCGGGGGATCAGAGACCCAGTACTTC.

The chain couples TRBV27 to TRBJ2-1; D may be TRBD2 (6 bases). The germline V and J ends were trimmed by 8 bases and 3 bases, with 11 bases remaining between them. This CDR3 contains 13 residues. The germline V gene encodes CDR1 MNHEY and CDR2 SMNVEV (reference sequence). The CDR3 is CASRGDGYNEQFF. The CDR3 DNA reads TGTGCCAGCCGCGGGGATGGCTACAATGAGCAGTTCTTC.

This clone was counted between two and nine times. For the CDR3, the DNA is TGTGCCAGTAGTATCGGGACAGTTAATTCACCCCTCCACTTT. This sequence encodes CASSIGTVNSPLHF. The chain uses TRBV19 and TRBJ1-6; 7 bases agree with TRBD1. Germline values: CDR1 LNHDA, CDR2 SQIVND (reference sequence). The CDR3 spans 14 residues. V was clipped by 3 bases and J by 6 bases; unmatched bases: 2. Looking up the rest from reference TRBV19 and TRBJ1-6 gives the full variable domain: DGGITQSPKYLFRKEGQNVTLSCEQNLNHDAMYWYRQDPGQGLRLIYYSQIVNDFQKGDIAEGYSVSREKKESFPLTVTSAQKNPTAFYLCASSIGTVNSPLHFGNGTRLTVT.

This clone appeared once. The chain has TRBV10-3 and TRBJ2-1, with TRBD2 identical over 7 bases. The CDR3 has 12 amino acids. V lost 8 bases to trimming and J lost 6 bases; unmatched junction nucleotides: 4. The germline V gene encodes CDR1 ENHRY and CDR2 SYGVKD. The CDR3 spells CAIGVAGNEQFF. The CDR3 nucleotides are TGTGCCATCGGGGTAGCGGGCAATGAGCAGTTCTTC.

CDR3 in amino acids: CASSPEERGIDEQYF. The DNA of the CDR3 is TGCGCCAGCAGCCCCGAGGAGCGGGGGATAGACGAGCAGTACTTC. The rearrangement joins TRBV5-1 to TRBJ2-7; 8 bases agree with TRBD2. This CDR3 is built from 15 residues. Trimming at V came to 4 bases and at J to 5 bases, leaving 11 bases not matched to a gene. Germline-derived CDR1 and CDR2 are SGHRS and YFSETQ.

This clone has just a few counts. The V and J genes are TRBV11-2 and TRBJ2-7, with a weak D call TRBD2 (5 bases). V dropped 3 bases and J dropped 3 bases, with 6 bases sitting between them. The CDR3 runs 12 residues. Germline V gene data show CDR1 as SGHAT and CDR2 as FQNNGV. The CDR3 DNA follows: TGTGCCAGCAGCTTGGACTTCTACGAGCAGTACTTC. It encodes CASSLDFYEQYF. The full variable domain, rest sourced from reference TRBV11-2 and TRBJ2-7, is EAGVAQSPRYKIIEKRQSVAFWCNPISGHATLYWYQQILGQGPKLLIQFQNNGVVDDSQLPKDRFSAERLKGVDSTLKIQPAKLEDSAVYLCASSLDFYEQYFGPGTRLTVT.

J is TRBJ2-2 and V is TRBV10-2, with 8 nucleotides matching TRBD2. The CDR3 extends over 14 amino acids. Looked up from germline, CDR1 is WSHSY and CDR2 is SAAADI. V was clipped by 8 bases and J by 7 bases; unmatched bases: 9. The CDR3: CASVGGRSGGELFF. For the CDR3, the DNA is TGCGCCAGCGTTGGCGGGAGGTCGGGCGGGGAGCTGTTTTTT.

The chain recombines TRBV2 with TRBJ1-1, with 10 bases identical to TRBD1. CDR3 length: 14 residues. Losses at the gene ends were 6 bases for V and 1 base for J; bases not matched to a gene: 2. Germline V gives CDR1 SNHLY, CDR2 FYNNEI. CDR3 region: CASRRDRGNTEAFF. The DNA for the CDR3 is TGTGCCAGCAGAAGGGACAGGGGGAACACTGAAGCTTTCTTT.

This clone was seen only a few times. The chain couples TRBV5-4 to TRBJ1-5; possible D gene TRBD1, 6 bases. The V end was cut by 4 bases, the J end by 3 bases, with 17 bases between. Germline V lookup: CDR1 SGHNT, CDR2 YYREEE (reference sequence). This CDR3 has 16 residues. The CDR3 loop reads CASSPDPTGLNQPQHF. CDR3 sequence (DNA): TGTGCCAGCAGCCCTGACCCTACAGGGCTCAATCAGCCCCAGCATTTT.

V is TRBV11-3 and J is TRBJ1-2; D remains ambiguous. The CDR3 loop spans 12 amino acids. Trimming removed 5 bases from V and 6 bases from J, with 10 bases in between. CDR1 and CDR2 (germline): SGHNT, YENEEA. The CDR3 here is CASSTRSDGYTF. The CDR3 DNA is TGTGCCAGCAGCACCCGCTCGGATGGCTACACCTTC.

This chain uses TRBV27 with TRBJ1-2, with TRBD1 identical over 7 bases. J was trimmed by 6 bases and V by 4 bases; bases with no gene match: 5. The length of the CDR3 is 13 residues. CDR1 is MNHEY, CDR2 SMNVEV, per germline (reference sequence). The CDR3 loop reads CASSYQGVNGYTF. As DNA, the CDR3 is TGTGCCAGCAGTTATCAGGGGGTCAATGGCTACACCTTC.

This chain connects TRBV19 to TRBJ1-2; tentatively, D is TRBD1 (6 bases). Trimming stripped 4 bases from V and 2 bases from J, with 11 bases between. CDR1 and CDR2 from the germline V gene are LNHDA and SQIVND (reference sequence). The CDR3 is 14 amino acids. CDR3 coding DNA: TGTGCCAGTAGTACCGGGAGGGGGAACTATGGCTACACCTTC. It translates to CASSTGRGNYGYTF.

Regarding this clone: This sample includes further DNA sequences coding for the same CDR3. The genes are TRBV5-1 and TRBJ2-7; D is unclear. V was pared by 8 bases and J by 2 bases, with 17 bases between. Germline assignment: CDR1 SGHRS and CDR2 YFSETQ. This CDR3 comprises 14 residues. CDR3 nucleotide sequence: TGCGCCAGTAGCCCGAGACTTGGAACCTACGAGCAGTACTTC. As protein: CASSPRLGTYEQYF.

The V and J genes are TRBV28 and TRBJ2-7, with a possible D match to TRBD1 (5 bases). Germline CDR1 and CDR2: MDHEN and SYDVKM. Trimming took off 6 bases at V and 7 bases at J, with 19 bases between the two ends. The CDR3 has 14 residues. The DNA for the CDR3 is TGTGCCAGCAGCCCCCCCCCTCGAAGGGGAGAGCAGTACTTC. This translates into CASSPPPRRGEQYF.

Concerning this clone itself: An end of the junction differs from the germline gene, which may be a read error. Distinct nucleotide sequences in the sample also encode this CDR3. The V and J genes are TRBV6-1 and TRBJ1-2; 10 bases match TRBD1. The CDR3 consists of 15 residues. CDR1 is MNHNS, CDR2 SASEGT, per germline. The CDR3 coding sequence is TGTGCCAGCAGAAAGGGGACAGGGGTCAGAATCCCAATAAACTTC. Its protein product is CASRKGTGVRIPINF.

The J gene is TRBJ2-7, the V gene TRBV2; 8 bases align to TRBD1. Trimming cost V 7 bases and J 6 bases; bases outside gene matches: 11. The CDR3 length is 14 residues. Per germline, CDR1 SNHLY and CDR2 FYNNEI. The CDR3 sequence: CASTMGQVDVEQYF. The CDR3 bases are TGTGCCAGCACTATGGGACAGGTGGACGTCGAGCAGTACTTC.

J is TRBJ2-7 and V is TRBV6-6; the match to TRBD1 covers 7 bases. Germline trimming cut 7 bases from V and 7 bases from J; bases unmatched to any gene: 13. CDR1 and CDR2 from the germline V gene are MNHNY and SVGAGI (reference sequence). The CDR3 has 14 residues. The CDR3 sequence is CASTFNRGVVEQYF. In nucleotides, the CDR3 is TGTGCCAGCACCTTTAACAGGGGTGTGGTTGAGCAGTACTTC.

The V gene is TRBV18, the J gene TRBJ2-5; D is undetermined. Trimming took off 3 bases at V and 4 bases at J, with 12 bases between the two ends. The CDR3 totals 14 residues. The germline CDR1 and CDR2 sequences are KGHSH and LQKENI. The CDR3 nucleotides are TGTGCCAGCTCACCTCAAGAGATTGGAGAGACCCAGTACTTC. It encodes CASSPQEIGETQYF. The full variable domain, rest sourced from reference TRBV18 and TRBJ2-5, is NAGVMQNPRHLVRRRGQEARLRCSPMKGHSHVYWYRQLPEEGLKFMVYLQKENIIDESGMPKERFSAEFPKEGPSILRIQQVVRGDSAAYFCASSPQEIGETQYFGPGTRLLVL.